This record concerns one T cell receptor (beta chain) sequence. Its antigen is not known. This entry comes from a study of monozygotic twins with inflammatory bowel disease. The CDR3 runs 16 residues. Germline CDR1 reads SGHNT; CDR2 reads YYREEE (reference sequence). Findings and caveats of the study: Among IBD patients, fewer clonotypes were shared with others than among healthy twins, especially with disease activity.

TCRdb reprocessed the 5' RACE reads and stores each CDR3 protein as one record, lacking DNA. This sample contains under 200,000 distinct CDR3 sequences. This clonotype originated in a human donor with ulcerative colitis or Crohn's disease, or a healthy co-twin of an affected twin (not recorded which). The chain uses TRBV5-4 and TRBJ2-5; TCRdb reports TRBD2, a call that lacks DNA to check it against. The sequenced sample was blood. CDR3 protein: CASSLVASGRGETQYF. The entire variable domain, with the rest obtained from reference TRBV5-4 and TRBJ2-5, is as follows: ETGVTQSPTHLIKTRGQQVTLRCSSQSGHNTVSWYQQALGQGPQFIFQYYREEENGRGNFPPRFSGLQFPNYSSELNVNALELDDSALYLCASSLVASGRGETQYFGPGTRLLVL.